This T cell receptor (beta chain) appears in the sequencing data of a study of regulatory T cells in long-lasting Graves disease. According to the study, TCR beta libraries were built with iRepertoire HTBI primers and CDR3-region Arm-PCR. TCRdb recomputed calls from the multiplex PCR reads with MiXCR, one row per CDR3 protein. The sample shows roughly 500,000 distinct CDR3 sequences, about a fifth of them seen only once. The V end was cut by 0 bases, the J end by 3 bases, with 11 bases between. The germline gives CDR1 SGHVS, CDR2 FQNEAQ. The CDR3 consists of 16 residues. The time point is: persistent/refractory GD, antithyroid drugs over 5 years with positive TRAb. Scientists built the TCR library using RNA that was extracted from PBMCs.

This specimen was peripheral blood mononuclear cells (PBMCs), taken when the disease was refractory, from a patient treated with antithyroid drugs. This TCR derives from a female donor with Graves disease. The chain recombines TRBV7-8 with TRBJ2-2; a possible D gene is TRBD2 (6 bases). The CDR3 bases are TGTGCCAGCAGCTTAGCCCGGGGGAGATACACCGGGGAGCTGTTTTTT. Its translation is CASSLARGRYTGELFF.